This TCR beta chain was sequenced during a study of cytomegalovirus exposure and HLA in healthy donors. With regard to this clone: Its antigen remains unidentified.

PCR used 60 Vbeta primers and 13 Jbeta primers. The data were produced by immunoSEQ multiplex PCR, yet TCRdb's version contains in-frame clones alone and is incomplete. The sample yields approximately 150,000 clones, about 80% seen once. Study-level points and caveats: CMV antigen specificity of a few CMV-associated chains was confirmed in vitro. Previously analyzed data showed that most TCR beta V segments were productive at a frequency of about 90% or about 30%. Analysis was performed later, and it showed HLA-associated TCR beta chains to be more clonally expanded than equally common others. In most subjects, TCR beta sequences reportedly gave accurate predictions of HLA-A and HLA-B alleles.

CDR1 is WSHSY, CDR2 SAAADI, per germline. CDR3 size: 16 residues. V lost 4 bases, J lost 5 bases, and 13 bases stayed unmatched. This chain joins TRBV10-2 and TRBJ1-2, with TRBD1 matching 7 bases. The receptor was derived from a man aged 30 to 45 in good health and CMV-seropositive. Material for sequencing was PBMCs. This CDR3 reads CASSVSGTVSPYGYTF. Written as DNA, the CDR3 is TGCGCCAGCAGTGTCTCGGGGACAGTCTCCCCTTATGGCTACACCTTC.